A selection of T cell receptor beta chains follows, all from one sample in a study of OX40 agonist ivuxolimab in advanced cancers. Here immunoSEQ multiplex PCR was the method, and the copy in TCRdb shows in-frame clones only, minus some. The sample records 15,000 to 20,000 clones, about 84% being singletons. The sample in question was CD4+ or CD8+ T cells sorted from blood, obtained in a trial of the OX40 agonist ivuxolimab. The receptor set was obtained from an adult with an advanced solid tumor such as melanoma, head and neck, liver or kidney cancer. The CDR3 runs from the conserved cysteine through the conserved F or W. The D gene is left open where the match is weak. Clone size is not always given. Where it is, it says once, few, many or a class for expanded clones.

14 | TRBJ2-2 | - | TRBV27 | - | CASRKQGLVGELFF | TGTGCCAGCAGGAAACAGGGCCTAGTCGGGGAGCTGTTTTTT
11 | TRBJ2-7 | - | TRBV5-6 | - | CASSFSYEQYF | TGTGCCAGCAGCTTCTCCTACGAGCAGTACTTC
16 | TRBJ2-5 | TRBD2 | TRBV29-1 | - | CSVLGGLAGGQETQYF | TGCAGCGTCTTAGGGGGTCTAGCGGGGGGTCAGGAGACCCAGTACTTC
13 | TRBJ1-3 | TRBD1 | TRBV5-6 | - | CASSRDRVNTIYF | TGTGCCAGCAGCAGGGACAGGGTCAACACCATATATTTT
12 | TRBJ1-5 | - | TRBV19 | - | CASSQGRQPQHF | TGTGCCAGTTCTCAGGGAAGGCAGCCCCAGCATTTT
13 | TRBJ2-5 | TRBD2 | TRBV25-1 | - | CASGSGLVETQYF | TGTGCCAGCGGGTCGGGACTAGTAGAGACCCAGTACTTC
14 | TRBJ2-7 | - | TRBV19 | - | CASSMLATPYEQYF | TGTGCCAGTAGTATGCTGGCTACACCCTACGAGCAGTACTTC
12 | TRBJ1-1 | - | TRBV29-1 | - | CSGGHPLTEAFF | TGCAGCGGGGGACACCCTCTGACTGAAGCTTTCTTT
17 | TRBJ2-1 | - | TRBV21-1 | - | CASSKNSGTGNECEQFF | TGTGCCAGCAGCAAAAACTCCGGGACAGGGAATGAATGTGAGCAGTTCTTC
13 | TRBJ1-1 | - | TRBV9 | - | CASSVGVEGEAFF | TGTGCCAGCAGCGTAGGGGTCGAGGGTGAAGCTTTCTTT
15 | TRBJ2-1 | TRBD2 | TRBV29-1 | - | CSVGTSGGWRDEQFF | TGCAGCGTGGGGACTAGCGGGGGCTGGAGGGATGAGCAGTTCTTC
16 | TRBJ1-3 | - | TRBV5-1 | once | CASSPRAGGTGNTIYF | TGCGCCAGCAGCCCCCGCGCGGGGGGCACTGGAAACACCATATATTTT
14 | TRBJ2-3 | - | TRBV10-3 | - | CAISLTGPEDTQYF | TGTGCCATCAGCTTGACAGGACCGGAGGATACGCAGTATTTT
12 | TRBJ2-6 | - | TRBV28 | - | CASNFGANVLTF | TGTGCCAGCAATTTTGGGGCCAACGTCCTGACTTTC
14 | TRBJ2-1 | - | TRBV9 | few | CASSVVRQAGEQFF | TGTGCCAGCAGCGTAGTAAGGCAGGCGGGTGAGCAGTTCTTC
16 | TRBJ1-1 | - | TRBV5-1 | - | CASSLEPRLGGTEAFF | TGCGCCAGCAGCTTGGAGCCAAGGTTGGGTGGAACTGAAGCTTTCTTT
15 | TRBJ2-7 | - | TRBV28 | - | CASRVVGHKRNEQYF | TGTGCCAGCAGAGTGGTGGGACATAAGAGGAACGAGCAGTACTTC
15 | TRBJ2-7 | - | TRBV25-1 | - | CASSEWGVRGYEQYF | TGTGCCAGCAGTGAATGGGGGGTAAGGGGCTACGAGCAGTACTTC
16 | TRBJ2-1 | TRBD2 | TRBV11-3 | few | CASSLETSGRGNEQFF | TGTGCCAGCAGCTTAGAGACTAGCGGGAGGGGCAATGAGCAGTTCTTC
15 | TRBJ2-7 | - | TRBV5-1 | - | CASSLEWGPSYEQYF | TGCGCCAGCAGCTTGGAGTGGGGACCCTCCTACGAGCAGTACTTC
12 | TRBJ1-3 | - | TRBV29-1 | - | CSVRDLMNTIYF | TGCAGCGTTAGGGACTTGATGAACACCATATATTTT
12 | TRBJ1-1 | - | TRBV5-6 | - | CASSFQNTEAFF | TGTGCCAGCAGCTTCCAAAACACTGAAGCTTTCTTT
15 | TRBJ2-5 | TRBD1 | TRBV9 | once | CASSVGTGDGETQYF | TGTGCCAGCAGCGTCGGGACAGGGGACGGGGAGACCCAGTACTTC
16 | TRBJ1-2 | TRBD1 | TRBV4-2 | - | CASSQDLGTGRYGYTF | TGTGCCAGCAGCCAAGATTTAGGGACAGGGCGTTATGGCTACACCTTC
17 | TRBJ1-1 | - | TRBV7-2 | - | CASSLPLLGPMNTEAFF | TGTGCCAGCAGCTTACCCCTCCTGGGGCCCATGAACACTGAAGCTTTCTTT
13 | TRBJ2-7 | - | TRBV19 | - | CASSTGVRDEQYF | TGTGCCAGTAGTACAGGGGTCCGGGACGAGCAGTACTTC
15 | TRBJ2-5 | - | TRBV2 | - | CASSARGAHQETQYF | TGTGCCAGCAGCGCAAGGGGGGCCCACCAAGAGACCCAGTACTTC
13 | TRBJ2-1 | TRBD1 | TRBV5-4 | - | CASSQQGGNEQFF | TGTGCCAGCAGCCAACAGGGGGGCAATGAGCAGTTCTTC
11 | TRBJ1-6 | - | TRBV20-1 | few | CSALAGSPLHF | TGCAGTGCTCTGGCGGGTTCACCCCTCCACTTT
12 | TRBJ2-5 | - | TRBV16 | - | CASSQLGETQYF | TGTGCCAGCAGCCAATTAGGAGAGACCCAGTACTTC
19 | TRBJ2-1 | - | TRBV21-1 | - | CASSKGGTSGRADYNEQFF | TGTGCCAGCAGCAAAGGAGGGACTAGCGGGAGGGCCGACTACAATGAGCAGTTCTTC
13 | TRBJ2-7 | TRBD1 | TRBV6-5 | - | CASRTGGRDEQYF | TGTGCCAGCAGGACAGGGGGCCGGGACGAGCAGTACTTC
13 | TRBJ1-1 | - | TRBV19 | once | CASIARAHTEAFF | TGTGCCAGTATAGCCCGGGCGCACACTGAAGCTTTCTTT